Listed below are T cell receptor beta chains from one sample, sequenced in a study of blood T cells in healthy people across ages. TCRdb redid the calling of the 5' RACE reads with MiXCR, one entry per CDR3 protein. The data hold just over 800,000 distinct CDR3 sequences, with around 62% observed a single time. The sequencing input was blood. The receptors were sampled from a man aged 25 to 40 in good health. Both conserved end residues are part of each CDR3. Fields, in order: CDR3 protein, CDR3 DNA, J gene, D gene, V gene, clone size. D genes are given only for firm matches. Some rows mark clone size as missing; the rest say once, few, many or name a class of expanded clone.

cdr3_aa: CASSWTSVSYEQYF; cdr3_nt: TGTGCCAGCAGTTGGACTAGCGTTTCCTACGAGCAGTACTTC; j_call: TRBJ2-7; d_call: TRBD2; v_call: TRBV6-6; clone_size: .
cdr3_aa: CASSLTADRSTDTQYF; cdr3_nt: TGTGCCAGCAGCTTAACTGCGGACAGGAGCACAGATACGCAGTATTTT; j_call: TRBJ2-3; d_call: TRBD1; v_call: TRBV7-3; clone_size: .
cdr3_aa: CSARPRVREKLFF; cdr3_nt: TGCAGTGCTAGGCCCCGAGTGAGGGAAAAACTGTTTTTT; j_call: TRBJ1-4; d_call: .; v_call: TRBV20-1; clone_size: .
cdr3_aa: CASSDGDSANEQFF; cdr3_nt: TGTGCCAGCAGCGATGGGGACAGTGCCAATGAGCAGTTCTTC; j_call: TRBJ2-1; d_call: TRBD1; v_call: TRBV9; clone_size: .
cdr3_aa: CASSIGSYNEQFF; cdr3_nt: TGTGCCAGCAGTATAGGCTCCTACAATGAGCAGTTCTTC; j_call: TRBJ2-1; d_call: .; v_call: TRBV7-9; clone_size: few
cdr3_aa: CAKQGSGEQFF; cdr3_nt: TGTGCCAAACAGGGGAGCGGTGAGCAGTTCTTC; j_call: TRBJ2-1; d_call: TRBD1; v_call: TRBV7-9; clone_size: .
cdr3_aa: CASKRQGGDTEAFF; cdr3_nt: TGTGCCAGCAAGCGACAGGGGGGGGACACTGAAGCTTTCTTT; j_call: TRBJ1-1; d_call: TRBD1; v_call: TRBV6-5; clone_size: once
cdr3_aa: CASSQERGLPYEQYF; cdr3_nt: TGTGCCAGCAGCCAAGAACGTGGTCTCCCCTACGAGCAGTACTTC; j_call: TRBJ2-7; d_call: .; v_call: TRBV3-1; clone_size: few
cdr3_aa: CSAEDSYGYTF; cdr3_nt: TGCAGCGCTGAGGACAGCTATGGCTACACCTTC; j_call: TRBJ1-2; d_call: .; v_call: TRBV29-1; clone_size: few
cdr3_aa: CASSLYEQFF; cdr3_nt: TGTGCCAGCAGTCTCTATGAGCAGTTCTTC; j_call: TRBJ2-1; d_call: .; v_call: TRBV5-8; clone_size: .
cdr3_aa: CAISPGQSTYEQYF; cdr3_nt: TGTGCCATCAGTCCGGGACAGTCAACCTACGAGCAGTACTTC; j_call: TRBJ2-7; d_call: TRBD1; v_call: TRBV10-3; clone_size: .
cdr3_aa: CASSQEAIAGSFTDTQYF; cdr3_nt: TGTGCCAGCAGCCAAGAAGCGATAGCGGGGAGTTTCACAGATACGCAGTATTTT; j_call: TRBJ2-3; d_call: TRBD2; v_call: TRBV4-2; clone_size: .
cdr3_aa: CASSQTARGAYNEQFF; cdr3_nt: TGTGCCAGCAGCCAAACGGCGCGGGGGGCATACAATGAGCAGTTCTTC; j_call: TRBJ2-1; d_call: TRBD2; v_call: TRBV11-1; clone_size: .
cdr3_aa: CACSLAGAQYF; cdr3_nt: TGTGCCTGCAGCTTAGCAGGGGCGCAGTATTTT; j_call: TRBJ2-3; d_call: .; v_call: TRBV7-9; clone_size: .
cdr3_aa: CASSVGTGGAYEQYF; cdr3_nt: TGTGCCAGCAGCGTAGGGACAGGGGGGGCCTACGAGCAGTACTTC; j_call: TRBJ2-7; d_call: TRBD1; v_call: TRBV9; clone_size: .
cdr3_aa: CASRPSRSGGRYEQYF; cdr3_nt: TGTGCCAGCAGGCCGTCGAGGAGCGGGGGGCGGTACGAGCAGTACTTC; j_call: TRBJ2-7; d_call: TRBD2; v_call: TRBV12-3/TRBV12-4; clone_size: .
cdr3_aa: CAISVRGQSYEQYF; cdr3_nt: TGTGCCATCAGTGTCAGGGGGCAGTCGTACGAGCAGTACTTC; j_call: TRBJ2-7; d_call: TRBD1; v_call: TRBV10-3; clone_size: .
cdr3_aa: CASKSIDTQYF; cdr3_nt: TGTGCCAGCAAGTCCATAGATACGCAGTATTTT; j_call: TRBJ2-3; d_call: .; v_call: TRBV12-3/TRBV12-4; clone_size: .
cdr3_aa: CASSYQDSWLNEQYF; cdr3_nt: TGTGCCAGCAGTTACCAAGACAGTTGGTTAAACGAGCAGTACTTC; j_call: TRBJ2-7; d_call: .; v_call: TRBV6-2/TRBV6-3; clone_size: .
cdr3_aa: CASSSPIEQYF; cdr3_nt: TGTGCCAGCAGTTCCCCGATCGAGCAGTACTTC; j_call: TRBJ2-7; d_call: .; v_call: TRBV27; clone_size: few
cdr3_aa: CSVELRGNTEAFF; cdr3_nt: TGCAGCGTTGAGTTGAGGGGGAACACTGAAGCTTTCTTT; j_call: TRBJ1-1; d_call: .; v_call: TRBV29-1; clone_size: few
cdr3_aa: CASSLVGAVNEQYF; cdr3_nt: TGTGCCAGCAGTTTAGTCGGGGCGGTAAACGAGCAGTACTTC; j_call: TRBJ2-7; d_call: .; v_call: TRBV27; clone_size: .
cdr3_aa: CASSLGTGVRYEQYF; cdr3_nt: .; j_call: TRBJ2-7; d_call: .; v_call: TRBV12-3/TRBV12-4; clone_size: .
cdr3_aa: CASNAGHYGYTF; cdr3_nt: TGTGCCAGCAATGCAGGGCACTATGGCTACACCTTC; j_call: TRBJ1-2; d_call: .; v_call: TRBV28; clone_size: many
cdr3_aa: CASSSAGQGEINEKLFF; cdr3_nt: TGTGCCAGCAGTTCTGCGGGACAGGGTGAAATTAATGAAAAACTGTTTTTT; j_call: TRBJ1-4; d_call: TRBD1; v_call: TRBV25-1; clone_size: .
cdr3_aa: CASSSLGLAGSSYEQYF; cdr3_nt: TGTGCCAGCAGCTCGTTGGGGCTAGCGGGAAGCTCCTACGAGCAGTACTTC; j_call: TRBJ2-7; d_call: TRBD2; v_call: TRBV7-8; clone_size: few
cdr3_aa: CASSSHSRVAKNIQYF; cdr3_nt: TGTGCCAGCAGCTCGCACTCCAGGGTAGCCAAAAACATTCAGTACTTC; j_call: TRBJ2-4; d_call: .; v_call: TRBV7-2; clone_size: once
cdr3_aa: CSAREGLGHEQYF; cdr3_nt: TGCAGTGCTAGAGAAGGTCTCGGGCACGAGCAGTACTTC; j_call: TRBJ2-7; d_call: .; v_call: TRBV20-1; clone_size: .
cdr3_aa: CASSSTSGNTGELFF; cdr3_nt: TGCGCCAGCAGTTCGACTAGCGGCAACACCGGGGAGCTGTTTTTT; j_call: TRBJ2-2; d_call: TRBD2; v_call: TRBV6-6; clone_size: .
cdr3_aa: CASSLVPGFDEQYF; cdr3_nt: TGTGCCAGCAGCTTAGTCCCAGGGTTCGACGAGCAGTACTTC; j_call: TRBJ2-7; d_call: .; v_call: TRBV13; clone_size: .
cdr3_aa: CATSTQDREANYGYTF; cdr3_nt: TGTGCCACCAGCACGCAAGACCGGGAAGCTAACTATGGCTACACCTTC; j_call: TRBJ1-2; d_call: .; v_call: TRBV15; clone_size: .
cdr3_aa: CASSFVGSTSYNEQFF; cdr3_nt: TGTGCCAGCAGTTTTGTCGGCAGCACCTCCTACAATGAGCAGTTCTTC; j_call: TRBJ2-1; d_call: .; v_call: TRBV28; clone_size: .
cdr3_aa: CSAEQGETQYF; cdr3_nt: TGCAGTGCTGAACAGGGGGAGACCCAGTACTTC; j_call: TRBJ2-5; d_call: TRBD1; v_call: TRBV20-1; clone_size: few
cdr3_aa: CALGQVSYEQYF; cdr3_nt: TGTGCCTTAGGACAGGTGAGCTACGAGCAGTACTTC; j_call: TRBJ2-7; d_call: TRBD1; v_call: TRBV10-3; clone_size: .
cdr3_aa: CSANPTNSYNEQFF; cdr3_nt: TGCAGTGCCAACCCGACCAACTCCTACAATGAGCAGTTCTTC; j_call: TRBJ2-1; d_call: .; v_call: TRBV20-1; clone_size: .
cdr3_aa: CASSKDRGATNEKLFF; cdr3_nt: TGTGCCAGCAGCAAGGACAGGGGCGCAACTAATGAAAAACTGTTTTTT; j_call: TRBJ1-4; d_call: TRBD1; v_call: TRBV5-5; clone_size: .
cdr3_aa: CASGPGTGESNQPQHF; cdr3_nt: TGTGCTAGTGGTCCAGGGACGGGTGAGAGCAATCAGCCCCAGCATTTT; j_call: TRBJ1-5; d_call: .; v_call: TRBV12-5; clone_size: .
cdr3_aa: CASVSYNEQYF; cdr3_nt: TGTGCCAGCGTTTCCTACAATGAGCAGTACTTC; j_call: TRBJ2-4; d_call: .; v_call: TRBV12-3/TRBV12-4; clone_size: .
cdr3_aa: CASSQDQGLHGYTF; cdr3_nt: TGTGCCAGCAGCCAAGATCAAGGGTTACATGGCTACACCTTC; j_call: TRBJ1-2; d_call: .; v_call: TRBV3-1; clone_size: once
cdr3_aa: CASSSLAGAPRDTQYF; cdr3_nt: TGTGCCAGCAGTTCTTTAGCGGGGGCTCCACGAGATACGCAGTATTTT; j_call: TRBJ2-3; d_call: TRBD2; v_call: TRBV6-2/TRBV6-3; clone_size: once
cdr3_aa: CASSPRQGYRSGYTF; cdr3_nt: TGTGCCAGCAGCCCGAGACAGGGCTATCGGTCTGGCTACACCTTC; j_call: TRBJ1-2; d_call: TRBD1; v_call: TRBV3-1; clone_size: .
cdr3_aa: CASSLRFEGGPSDTQYF; cdr3_nt: TGCGCCAGCAGCCTACGGTTCGAGGGGGGGCCGTCAGATACGCAGTATTTT; j_call: TRBJ2-3; d_call: .; v_call: TRBV4-3; clone_size: many
cdr3_aa: CASSLSGNTGELFF; cdr3_nt: TGTGCCAGCAGTTTATCGGGAAACACCGGGGAGCTGTTTTTT; j_call: TRBJ2-2; d_call: .; v_call: TRBV27; clone_size: few
cdr3_aa: CASSLTPVSDQYTQYF; cdr3_nt: TGTGCCAGCAGCTTAACGCCGGTTTCAGATCAGTATACGCAGTATTTT; j_call: TRBJ2-3; d_call: .; v_call: TRBV7-3; clone_size: .
cdr3_aa: CASSLETGSQPQHF; cdr3_nt: TGTGCCAGCAGCTTAGAGACGGGGTCTCAGCCCCAGCATTTT; j_call: TRBJ1-5; d_call: .; v_call: TRBV7-9; clone_size: few
cdr3_aa: CASSLSTGAPLPQHF; cdr3_nt: TGTGCCAGCAGTTTATCGACAGGGGCCCCCTTGCCCCAGCATTTT; j_call: TRBJ1-5; d_call: TRBD1; v_call: TRBV27; clone_size: .
cdr3_aa: CASGTGSSYNEQFF; cdr3_nt: TGTGCCAGCGGCACAGGGAGCTCCTACAATGAGCAGTTCTTC; j_call: TRBJ2-1; d_call: .; v_call: TRBV7-2; clone_size: once
cdr3_aa: CASSSDNQPQHF; cdr3_nt: TGTGCCAGCAGTAGTGACAATCAGCCCCAGCATTTT; j_call: TRBJ1-5; d_call: .; v_call: TRBV2; clone_size: medium-sized
cdr3_aa: CASSLRSEETQYF; cdr3_nt: TGTGCCAGCAGTTTGCGTTCCGAAGAGACCCAGTACTTC; j_call: TRBJ2-5; d_call: .; v_call: TRBV28; clone_size: few
cdr3_aa: CSVKVGQGAIQYF; cdr3_nt: TGCAGCGTTAAAGTGGGGCAGGGGGCCATTCAGTACTTC; j_call: TRBJ2-4; d_call: TRBD1; v_call: TRBV29-1; clone_size: .
cdr3_aa: CASSPRGDSRTDTQYF; cdr3_nt: TGTGCCAGCAGCCCAAGGGGGGACTCACGGACAGATACGCAGTATTTT; j_call: TRBJ2-3; d_call: .; v_call: TRBV5-5; clone_size: .
cdr3_aa: CASSPGTSEFF; cdr3_nt: TGTGCCAGCAGTCCCGGGACTAGCGAGTTCTTC; j_call: TRBJ2-1; d_call: TRBD2; v_call: TRBV12-3/TRBV12-4; clone_size: .
cdr3_aa: CASSWSGRPYGYTF; cdr3_nt: TGTGCCAGCAGCTGGTCGGGAAGGCCATATGGCTACACCTTC; j_call: TRBJ1-2; d_call: .; v_call: TRBV5-6; clone_size: .
cdr3_aa: CASSELDRVTDTQYF; cdr3_nt: TGTGCCAGCAGTGAATTGGACAGGGTCACAGATACGCAGTATTTT; j_call: TRBJ2-3; d_call: TRBD1; v_call: TRBV25-1; clone_size: few
cdr3_aa: CSASPPSRGRETQYF; cdr3_nt: TGCAGTGCATCACCACCAAGCAGGGGACGGGAGACCCAGTACTTC; j_call: TRBJ2-5; d_call: .; v_call: TRBV20-1; clone_size: .
cdr3_aa: CASRGDGGSGNTIYF; cdr3_nt: TGTGCCAGCAGAGGGGACGGCGGCTCTGGAAACACCATATATTTT; j_call: TRBJ1-3; d_call: .; v_call: TRBV3-1; clone_size: .
cdr3_aa: CASSYPGRNSPLHF; cdr3_nt: TGTGCCAGCAGTTACCCGGGACGGAATTCACCCCTCCACTTT; j_call: TRBJ1-6; d_call: .; v_call: TRBV6-2/TRBV6-3; clone_size: .
cdr3_aa: CASRPLQGRDQPQHF; cdr3_nt: TGTGCCAGCAGACCACTCCAGGGTAGGGATCAGCCCCAGCATTTT; j_call: TRBJ1-5; d_call: .; v_call: TRBV2; clone_size: .
cdr3_aa: CASSPLGLAAYEQYF; cdr3_nt: TGTGCCAGCAGCCCCTTGGGACTAGCGGCATATGAGCAGTACTTC; j_call: TRBJ2-7; d_call: TRBD2; v_call: TRBV6-6; clone_size: once
cdr3_aa: CSVSPPGKTYEQYF; cdr3_nt: TGCAGCGTCTCCCCCCCAGGGAAGACCTACGAGCAGTACTTC; j_call: TRBJ2-7; d_call: .; v_call: TRBV29-1; clone_size: .